This is a list of T cell receptor beta chains from one sample in a study of blood T cells in healthy people across ages. One entry per CDR3 protein, called by TCRdb with MiXCR from the 5' RACE reads. The table lists approximately 800,000 distinct CDR3 sequences, more than 55% of them singletons, with 25% to 30% in the top ten. The sample consisted of blood. Every receptor here comes from a man in his forties in good health. The CDR3 runs from the conserved cysteine through the conserved F or W. The D gene is left open where the match is weak. Size is omitted from some rows. Given values are once, few, many or a class for expanded clones.

v_call: TRBV15
clone_size: few
cdr3_length: 15
d_call: TRBD1
j_call: TRBJ1-1
cdr3_aa: CATSRNRGGHTEAFF
cdr3_nt: TGTGCCACCAGCAGAAACAGGGGAGGGCACACTGAAGCTTTCTTT

v_call: TRBV9
clone_size: few
cdr3_length: 15
d_call: .
j_call: TRBJ1-6
cdr3_aa: CASSPNGQSTSPLHF
cdr3_nt: TGTGCCAGCAGCCCCAACGGACAGTCGACTTCACCCCTCCACTTT

v_call: TRBV7-8
clone_size: .
cdr3_length: 14
d_call: TRBD1
j_call: TRBJ1-2
cdr3_aa: CASSQMRTGEGYTF
cdr3_nt: TGTGCCAGCAGCCAGATGCGGACAGGGGAAGGCTACACCTTC

v_call: TRBV27
clone_size: few
cdr3_length: 15
d_call: .
j_call: TRBJ2-1
cdr3_aa: CASSQGVSSYNEQFF
cdr3_nt: TGTGCCAGCAGTCAAGGGGTGAGCTCCTACAATGAGCAGTTCTTC

v_call: TRBV3-1
clone_size: .
cdr3_length: 15
d_call: TRBD1
j_call: TRBJ1-2
cdr3_aa: CASSQVRQGWSGYTF
cdr3_nt: TGTGCCAGCAGCCAAGTGCGACAGGGGTGGAGTGGCTACACCTTC

v_call: TRBV6-2/TRBV6-3
clone_size: .
cdr3_length: 15
d_call: TRBD2
j_call: TRBJ2-7
cdr3_aa: CASRPGGVNSYEQYF
cdr3_nt: TGTGCCAGCAGACCGGGAGGGGTTAACTCCTACGAGCAGTACTTC

v_call: TRBV12-3/TRBV12-4
clone_size: few
cdr3_length: 14
d_call: .
j_call: TRBJ1-2
cdr3_aa: CASSLAGQIYGYTF
cdr3_nt: TGTGCCAGCAGTTTAGCTGGACAAATCTATGGCTACACCTTC

v_call: TRBV9
clone_size: .
cdr3_length: 13
d_call: .
j_call: TRBJ1-1
cdr3_aa: CASSVDVGTEAFF
cdr3_nt: TGTGCCAGCAGCGTAGATGTGGGGACTGAAGCTTTCTTT

v_call: TRBV7-2
clone_size: .
cdr3_length: 16
d_call: .
j_call: TRBJ2-7
cdr3_aa: CASSPAAGRGAYEQYF
cdr3_nt: TGTGCCAGCAGCCCCGCAGCTGGGCGGGGAGCCTACGAGCAGTACTTC

v_call: TRBV11-2
clone_size: few
cdr3_length: 15
d_call: .
j_call: TRBJ1-2
cdr3_aa: CASSALGGGHYGYTF
cdr3_nt: TGTGCCAGCAGCGCTCTGGGGGGCGGCCACTATGGCTACACCTTC

v_call: TRBV10-3
clone_size: .
cdr3_length: 16
d_call: TRBD1
j_call: TRBJ1-6
cdr3_aa: CAISDQTTGIGSPLHF
cdr3_nt: TGTGCCATCAGTGACCAGACGACAGGGATCGGTTCACCCCTCCACTTT

v_call: TRBV12-3/TRBV12-4
clone_size: .
cdr3_length: 13
d_call: .
j_call: TRBJ2-5
cdr3_aa: CASSWGAFETQYF
cdr3_nt: TGTGCCAGCAGTTGGGGGGCTTTTGAGACCCAGTACTTC

v_call: TRBV14
clone_size: .
cdr3_length: 15
d_call: TRBD1
j_call: TRBJ2-2
cdr3_aa: CASSRDRVLAGELFF
cdr3_nt: TGTGCCAGCAGCCGGGACAGGGTATTAGCCGGGGAGCTGTTTTTT

v_call: TRBV5-1
clone_size: .
cdr3_length: 16
d_call: .
j_call: TRBJ2-7
cdr3_aa: CASSSNRVQFAGEQYF
cdr3_nt: TGCGCCAGCAGCTCGAACAGGGTCCAGTTCGCCGGCGAGCAGTACTTC

v_call: TRBV29-1
clone_size: .
cdr3_length: 12
d_call: .
j_call: TRBJ1-1
cdr3_aa: CSVRWVNTEAFF
cdr3_nt: TGCAGCGTTAGGTGGGTGAACACTGAAGCTTTCTTT

v_call: TRBV6-5
clone_size: .
cdr3_length: 15
d_call: .
j_call: TRBJ2-7
cdr3_aa: CASNWGGRSSYEQYF
cdr3_nt: TGTGCCAGCAACTGGGGGGGCCGATCCTCCTACGAGCAGTACTTC

v_call: TRBV11-2
clone_size: .
cdr3_length: 13
d_call: TRBD1
j_call: TRBJ1-1
cdr3_aa: CASSKPGTVEAFF
cdr3_nt: TGTGCCAGCAGCAAACCCGGGACAGTGGAAGCTTTCTTT

v_call: TRBV12-3/TRBV12-4
clone_size: few
cdr3_length: 15
d_call: .
j_call: TRBJ2-6
cdr3_aa: CASSKTDSGANVLTF
cdr3_nt: TGTGCCAGCAGCAAGACAGACTCTGGGGCCAACGTCCTGACTTTC

v_call: TRBV5-1
clone_size: .
cdr3_length: 15
d_call: .
j_call: TRBJ2-2
cdr3_aa: CASSLARGQGGELFF
cdr3_nt: TGCGCCAGCAGCTTGGCCCGGGGGCAAGGCGGGGAGCTGTTTTTT

v_call: TRBV9
clone_size: .
cdr3_length: 14
d_call: .
j_call: TRBJ2-7
cdr3_aa: CASSVALGTYEQYF
cdr3_nt: TGTGCCAGCAGCGTAGCGTTGGGTACCTACGAGCAGTACTTC

v_call: TRBV7-2
clone_size: .
cdr3_length: 14
d_call: .
j_call: TRBJ2-4
cdr3_aa: CASSEGLAKNIQYF
cdr3_nt: TGTGCCAGCAGCGAGGGACTAGCCAAAAACATTCAGTACTTC

v_call: TRBV5-5
clone_size: few
cdr3_length: 14
d_call: .
j_call: TRBJ2-5
cdr3_aa: CASSVTGWQETQYF
cdr3_nt: TGTGCCAGCAGCGTGACAGGTTGGCAAGAGACCCAGTACTTC

v_call: TRBV27
clone_size: .
cdr3_length: 16
d_call: TRBD1
j_call: TRBJ2-5
cdr3_aa: CASSPAEQGVGETQYF
cdr3_nt: TGTGCCAGCAGTCCCGCGGAACAGGGGGTCGGGGAGACCCAGTACTTC